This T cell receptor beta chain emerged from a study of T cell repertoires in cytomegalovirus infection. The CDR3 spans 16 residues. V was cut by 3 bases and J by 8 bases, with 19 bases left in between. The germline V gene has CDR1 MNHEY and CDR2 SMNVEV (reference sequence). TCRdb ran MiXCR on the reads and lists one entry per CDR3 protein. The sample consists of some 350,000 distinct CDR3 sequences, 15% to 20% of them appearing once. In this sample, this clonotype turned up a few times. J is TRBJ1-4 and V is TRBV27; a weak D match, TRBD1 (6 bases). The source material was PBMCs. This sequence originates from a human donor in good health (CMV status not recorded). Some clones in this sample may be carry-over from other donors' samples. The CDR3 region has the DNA TGTGCCAGCAGTTTTATTGAGGCCAGGGGAAGCGAAAAACTGTTTTTT. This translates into CASSFIEARGSEKLFF. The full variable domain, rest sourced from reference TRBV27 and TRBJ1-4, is EAQVTQNPRYLITVTGKKLTVTCSQNMNHEYMSWYRQDPGLGLRQIYYSMNVEVTDKGDVPEGYKVSRKEKRNFPLILESPSPNQTSLYFCASSFIEARGSEKLFFGSGTQLSVL.